One and the same sample provided the 8 T cell receptor beta chains below, sequenced in a study of T-cell memory formation after mild COVID-19. Each CDR3 protein gets one entry after TCRdb re-called the 5' RACE reads with MiXCR. The sample has some 110,000 distinct CDR3 sequences, around an eighth seen once. Material: PBMCs or a T cell subset sorted from them (not recorded which). The receptors were sampled from an adult woman who had mild COVID-19 (a few samples of this study predate the infection). Cell type and time point are not known.

The CDR3 nucleotides are TGTGCCAGCAGCCCCCTAGCGGAGACCTACAATGAGCAGTTCTTC. This gives the protein CASSPLAETYNEQFF. This sequence joins TRBV6-2 or TRBV6-3 and TRBJ2-1; TRBD2 matches at 7 bases. Germline V gene sequence: CDR1 MNHEY, CDR2 SVGEGT. V lost 6 bases to trimming and J lost 2 bases; unmatched junction nucleotides: 7. The CDR3 consists of 15 residues.

This clonotype came up a few times. The V call is TRBV7-9, the J call TRBJ2-5; no firm D call. Germline CDR1 is SEHNR and CDR2 is FQNEAQ (reference sequence). The CDR3 consists of 13 residues. The germline V and J ends were trimmed by 8 bases and 1 base, with 11 bases remaining between them. The CDR3 bases are TGTGCCAGCGGTGGACCATCCCAAGAGACCCAGTACTTC. It encodes CASGGPSQETQYF. The full variable domain, in which reference TRBV7-9 and TRBJ2-5 provide the parts outside the CDR3, is DTGVSQNPRHKITKRGQNVTFRCDPISEHNRLYWYRQTLGQGPEFLTYFQNEAQLEKSRLLSDRFSAERPKGSFSTLEIQRTEQGDSAMYLCASGGPSQETQYFGPGTRLLVL.

The chain uses TRBV5-5 and TRBJ2-1; TRBD2 matches 9 bases. Germline-derived CDR1 and CDR2 are SGHKS and YYEKEE (reference sequence). J was trimmed by 6 bases and V by 3 bases; bases with no gene match: 7. The CDR3 totals 15 residues. CDR3 DNA: TGTGCCAGCAGCTCTACTAGCGGGTTAGGCAATGAGCAGTTCTTC. The encoded protein is CASSSTSGLGNEQFF.

The gene calls are TRBV7-9 and TRBJ2-5; D might be TRBD2 (5 bases). This CDR3 has 13 residues. Germline V lookup: CDR1 SEHNR, CDR2 FQNEAQ (reference sequence). The germline V and J ends were trimmed by 3 bases and 5 bases, with 10 bases remaining between them. CDR3 in amino acids: CASSLPSPETQYF. The CDR3 DNA sequence: TGTGCCAGCAGCTTGCCTAGCCCCGAGACCCAGTACTTC.

This clonotype was detected only a few times. The rearrangement joins TRBV7-9 to TRBJ2-1; D not certain. With 3 bases removed from V and 8 bases from J, the gap between germline ends came to 8 bases. The CDR3 sequence is 12 residues long. CDR1 and CDR2 from the germline V gene are SEHNR and FQNEAQ (reference sequence). CDR3 amino acids: CASSFPGDEQFF. The CDR3 region has the DNA TGTGCCAGCAGCTTTCCCGGTGATGAGCAGTTCTTC.

This clonotype was picked up one time. This rearrangement joins TRBV27 to TRBJ2-7, with TRBD2 identical over 13 bases. Unmatched junction bases numbered 1, after V lost 3 bases and J lost 2 bases. The CDR3 is made up of 15 amino acids. CDR1 and CDR2 from the germline V gene are MNHEY and SMNVEV (reference sequence). CDR3 region: CASSLGTSGTYEQYF. The CDR3 nucleotides read TGTGCCAGCAGTTTGGGGACTAGCGGGACCTACGAGCAGTACTTC.

This clonotype was detected a few times. This chain uses TRBV24-1 with TRBJ2-5; possible D gene TRBD1, 5 bases. The germline V gene encodes CDR1 KGHDR and CDR2 SFDVKD. This CDR3 is built from 13 residues. The ends were cut back, 5 bases at V and 3 bases at J, with 9 bases in the middle. The CDR3 region has the DNA TGTGCCACCAGTGTAGGGGCCGAAGAGACCCAGTACTTC. Amino acids: CATSVGAEETQYF.

This sequence joins TRBV2 and TRBJ2-3, with D tentatively TRBD1 (5 bases). Trimming pared 7 bases from V and 0 bases from J, leaving 14 bases between. The germline V gene has CDR1 SNHLY and CDR2 FYNNEI. The CDR3 spans 15 residues. CDR3 region: CASKGADTSTDTQYF. The CDR3 bases are TGTGCCAGCAAAGGGGCAGACACTAGCACAGATACGCAGTATTTT.